Listed here are 11 T cell receptor beta chains from one sample, sequenced in a study of blood T cell repertoires in COVID-19. Using immunoSEQ multiplex PCR, the repertoire was profiled, and TCRdb retains in-frame clones only, with some absent. Of some 250,000 clones in the sample, approximately 90% were seen once. The specimen sequenced was peripheral blood. The receptors originated from a man aged 25-45 years who had recovered from COVID-19.

The chain employs TRBV5-1 and TRBJ1-1; perhaps TRBD1 as D (6 bases). V gave up 3 bases and J gave up 3 bases, with 15 bases separating them. The CDR3 spans 15 residues. Germline CDR1 and CDR2: SGHRS and YFSETQ. This chain's CDR3 is CASSSQTGRDTEAFF. CDR3 in DNA: TGCGCCAGCAGCTCACAGACAGGCCGGGACACTGAAGCTTTCTTT.

The chain recombines TRBV19 with TRBJ2-7; unclear D gene. V was pared by 4 bases and J by 3 bases, with 4 bases between. The CDR3 is 11 residues long. Germline V gene sequence: CDR1 LNHDA, CDR2 SQIVND (reference sequence). The CDR3 is CASSNFYEQYF. DNA for the CDR3: TGTGCCAGTAGTAACTTCTACGAGCAGTACTTC.

This rearrangement joins TRBV3-1 (or the pseudogene TRBV3-2) to TRBJ2-7, with D perhaps matching TRBD2 (6 bases). The V gene's germline CDR1 is LGHDT and CDR2 YNNKEL (reference sequence). This CDR3 is 14 amino acids long. The V end was cut by 4 bases, the J end by 2 bases, with 12 bases between. The CDR3, as DNA: TGTGCCAGCAGCCGCGGGGCGGGAACCTACGAGCAGTACTTC. Its protein is CASSRGAGTYEQYF.

The J gene is TRBJ1-2, the V gene TRBV4-3; D unresolved. V lost 0 bases, J lost 8 bases, and 16 bases lay in between. The CDR3 totals 15 residues. CDR1 and CDR2 from the germline V gene are LGHNA and YSLEER. The CDR3 DNA is TGCGCCAGCAGCCAAGATGGAACGGCGACTCTAGGCTACACCTTC. This sequence encodes CASSQDGTATLGYTF.

The chain employs TRBV7-6 and TRBJ1-3; the match to TRBD1 covers 7 bases. V lost 1 base, J lost 2 bases, and 5 bases stayed unmatched. The CDR3 covers 16 residues. The V gene's germline CDR1 is SGHVS and CDR2 FNYEAQ. Here the CDR3 DNA reads TGTGCCAGCAGCTTAGAGGTTGACAGGGCTGGAAACACCATATATTTT. As protein: CASSLEVDRAGNTIYF.

V and J are TRBV25-1 and TRBJ2-5; D unclear. V shed 3 bases and J shed 1 base, with 6 bases lying between them. The CDR3 loop spans 13 amino acids. Germline V lookup: CDR1 MGHDK, CDR2 SYGVNS. The CDR3 region has the DNA TGTGCCAGCAGTGAGGGCAGCCAAGAGACCCAGTACTTC. This sequence encodes CASSEGSQETQYF. Together with reference TRBV25-1 and TRBJ2-5, the CDR3 gives the full variable domain: EADIYQTPRYLVIGTGKKITLECSQTMGHDKMYWYQQDPGMELHLIHYSYGVNSTEKGDLSSESTVSRIRTEHFPLTLESARPSHTSQYLCASSEGSQETQYFGPGTRLLVL.

The rearrangement uses TRBV28 and TRBJ1-1, with D tentatively TRBD1 (6 bases). In germline, CDR1 is MDHEN, CDR2 SYDVKM. Trimming took 5 bases from V and 4 from J, leaving 17 bases between them. This CDR3 spans 15 amino acids. The DNA of the CDR3 is TGTGCCAGCAGTCCGGGGACACCGGGGTCCACTGAAGCTTTCTTT. Translating gives CASSPGTPGSTEAFF.

The chain links TRBV24-1 to TRBJ1-1; tentatively, D is TRBD1 (5 bases). This CDR3 has 13 amino acids. In germline, CDR1 is KGHDR, CDR2 SFDVKD. With 9 bases removed from V and 5 bases from J, the gap between germline ends came to 15 bases. The DNA of the CDR3 is TGTGCCACCGCAGGGCAGGCGGAAACTGAAGCTTTCTTT. Translation: CATAGQAETEAFF.

The CDR3 DNA follows: TGTGCCAGTAATCATGGAGGGAATAACTATGGCTACACCTTC. Protein sequence: CASNHGGNNYGYTF. This chain links TRBV19 with TRBJ1-2; D unclear. V shed 7 bases and J shed 1 base, with 13 bases lying between them. Germline lookup yields CDR1 LNHDA and CDR2 SQIVND (reference sequence). This CDR3 comprises 14 residues.

The chain links TRBV6-5 to TRBJ1-1, with D unresolved. The length of the CDR3 is 14 residues. CDR1 and CDR2 (germline): MNHEY, SVGAGI. Trimming shortened V by 2 bases and J by 4 bases, and 11 bases separated the two germline ends. In nucleotides, the CDR3 is TGTGCCAGCAGTTACGAGTGGGGAGGCACTGAAGCTTTCTTT. Translating gives CASSYEWGGTEAFF.

V gene TRBV6-5 combines with J gene TRBJ1-1; D may be TRBD1 (6 bases). The CDR3 spans 15 residues. With 5 bases removed from V and 1 base from J, the gap between germline ends came to 14 bases. From germline, CDR1 is MNHEY and CDR2 SVGAGI. DNA of the CDR3: TGTGCCAGCAGTCGACAACAGGGAACGAACACTGAAGCTTTCTTT. Protein: CASSRQQGTNTEAFF.